The present T cell receptor (beta chain) was sequenced within a study of blood T cell repertoires in COVID-19. The wider study: The samples span acute and convalescent COVID-19 from the United States, Italy and Spain. The analysed material was cDNA or gDNA that came from T cells, B-cell-depleted T cells, or PBMCs.

The junction had 4 bases not matched to a gene; V was cut back by 4 bases and J by 4 bases. The CDR3 consists of 14 residues. The germline CDR1 and CDR2 sequences are LNHDA and SQIVND (reference sequence). How the authors handled the data: For nucleated cells, counts were estimated from reference gene primer amplification. Measured with immunoSEQ multiplex PCR; TCRdb has only the in-frame clones, and not every one. The DNA was the basis for D and trimming; V, J and clone size are from that table. The sample shows fewer than 110,000 clones, roughly 84% of them seen only once. The sequence came from a human donor in a cohort sampled during active COVID-19. The material sequenced was peripheral blood. V usage is TRBV19 and J usage is TRBJ1-3; 7 bases line up with TRBD1. The CDR3 nucleotides are TGTGCCAGTAGTACCCGGACAGGAGGAAACACCATATATTTT. Its translation is CASSTRTGGNTIYF.